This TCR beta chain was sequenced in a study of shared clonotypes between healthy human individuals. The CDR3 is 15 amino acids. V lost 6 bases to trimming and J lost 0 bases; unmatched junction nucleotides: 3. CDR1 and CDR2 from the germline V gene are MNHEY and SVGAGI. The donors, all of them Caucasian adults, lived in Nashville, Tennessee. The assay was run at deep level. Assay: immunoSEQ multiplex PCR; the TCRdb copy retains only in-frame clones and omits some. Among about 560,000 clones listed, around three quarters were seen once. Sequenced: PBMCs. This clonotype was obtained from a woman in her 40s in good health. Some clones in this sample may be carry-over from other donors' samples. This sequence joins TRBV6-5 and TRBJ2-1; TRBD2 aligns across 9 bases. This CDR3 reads CASRAGGGSYNEQFF. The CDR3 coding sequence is TGTGCCAGCAGGGCGGGAGGGGGCTCCTACAATGAGCAGTTCTTC.